The clone carrying this TCR beta chain was seen only once. Germline CDR1 reads MNHNY; CDR2 reads SVGAGI (reference sequence). This CDR3 is 15 amino acids long. The V segment lost 0 bases and the J segment 7 bases; nucleotides outside the gene matches: 4. Methods used by the authors: Amplification of reference gene primers provided the estimated nucleated cell counts. Repertoires were generated with immunoSEQ multiplex PCR, while TCRdb's copy carries only in-frame clones and drops some. The DNA gave D and trimming, while V, J and clone size come from that table. The table shows under 200,000 clones, with 84% occurring only once. This sample stems from a study of blood T cell repertoires in COVID-19. As for the study in general: Material from acute and convalescent COVID-19 was sourced from the United States, Italy and Spain. PBMCs, B-cell-depleted T cells, or T cells provided the cDNA or gDNA that made up the material.

The receptor was derived from a woman in her 70s with COVID-19, enrolled during active disease. The sequencing sample was made of peripheral blood. The chain combines TRBV6-6 with TRBJ2-1; 9 positions match TRBD1. CDR3 DNA: TGTGCCAGCAGTTACTCAGGACAGGGGAGAAATGAGCAGTTCTTC. This codes for CASSYSGQGRNEQFF.